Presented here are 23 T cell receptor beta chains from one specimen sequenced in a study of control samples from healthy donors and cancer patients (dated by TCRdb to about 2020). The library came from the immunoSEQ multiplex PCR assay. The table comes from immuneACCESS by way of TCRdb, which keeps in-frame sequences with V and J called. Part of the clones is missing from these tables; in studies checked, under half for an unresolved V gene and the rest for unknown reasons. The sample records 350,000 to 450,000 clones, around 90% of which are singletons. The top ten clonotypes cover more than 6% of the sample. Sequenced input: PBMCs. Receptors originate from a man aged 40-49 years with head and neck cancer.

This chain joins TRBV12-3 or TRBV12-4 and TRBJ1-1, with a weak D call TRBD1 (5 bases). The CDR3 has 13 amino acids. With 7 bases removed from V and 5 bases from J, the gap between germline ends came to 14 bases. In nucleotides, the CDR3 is TGTGCCAGCATCTCCGGGACGCAGACTGAAGCTTTCTTT. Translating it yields CASISGTQTEAFF.

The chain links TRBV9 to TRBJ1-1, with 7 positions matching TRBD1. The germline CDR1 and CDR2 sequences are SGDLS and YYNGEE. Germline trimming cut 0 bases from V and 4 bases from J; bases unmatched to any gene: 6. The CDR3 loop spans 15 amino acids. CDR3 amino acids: CASSVDTGALTEAFF. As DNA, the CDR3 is TGTGCCAGCAGCGTAGACACAGGGGCCCTCACTGAAGCTTTCTTT.

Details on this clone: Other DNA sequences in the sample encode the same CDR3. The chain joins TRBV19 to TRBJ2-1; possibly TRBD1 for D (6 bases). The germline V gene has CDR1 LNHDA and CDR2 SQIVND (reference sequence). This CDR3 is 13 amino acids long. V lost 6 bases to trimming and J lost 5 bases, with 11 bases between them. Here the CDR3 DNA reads TGTGCCAGTAGCCCGGACAGTGACAATGAGCAGTTCTTC. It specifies CASSPDSDNEQFF.

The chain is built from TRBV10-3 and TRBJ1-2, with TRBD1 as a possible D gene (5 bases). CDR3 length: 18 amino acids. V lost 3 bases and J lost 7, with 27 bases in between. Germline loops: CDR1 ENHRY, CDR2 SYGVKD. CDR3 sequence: CAISDGGRGRGAPAGYTF. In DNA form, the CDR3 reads TGTGCCATCAGTGATGGGGGTCGAGGGAGGGGCGCTCCCGCTGGCTACACCTTC.

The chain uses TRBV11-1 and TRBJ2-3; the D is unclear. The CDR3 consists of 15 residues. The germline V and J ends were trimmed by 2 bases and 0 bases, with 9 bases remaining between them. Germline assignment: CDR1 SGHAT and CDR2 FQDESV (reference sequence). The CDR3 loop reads CASSLTGSSTDTQYF. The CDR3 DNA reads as TGTGCCAGCAGCTTAACCGGATCAAGCACAGATACGCAGTATTTT.

This CDR3 is CASSVLNPPNNEQFF. CDR3 nucleotide sequence: TGTGCCAGCAGCGTTCTCAACCCTCCTAACAATGAGCAGTTCTTC. The chain is built from TRBV9 and TRBJ2-1; D is unresolved. The germline V and J ends were trimmed by 2 bases and 5 bases, with 14 bases remaining between them. This CDR3 has 15 amino acids. Per germline, CDR1 SGDLS and CDR2 YYNGEE.

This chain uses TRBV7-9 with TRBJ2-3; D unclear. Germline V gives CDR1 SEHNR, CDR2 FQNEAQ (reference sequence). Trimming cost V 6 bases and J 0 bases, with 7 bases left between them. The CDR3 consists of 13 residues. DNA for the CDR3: TGTGCCAGCAGGGGTGGAAGCACAGATACGCAGTATTTT. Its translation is CASRGGSTDTQYF.

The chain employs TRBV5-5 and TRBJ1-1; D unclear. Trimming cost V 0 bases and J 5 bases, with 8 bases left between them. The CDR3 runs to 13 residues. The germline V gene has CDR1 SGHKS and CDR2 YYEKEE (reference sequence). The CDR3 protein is CASSLGAETEAFF. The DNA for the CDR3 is TGTGCCAGCAGCTTGGGGGCAGAAACTGAAGCTTTCTTT. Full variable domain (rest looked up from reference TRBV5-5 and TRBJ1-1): DAGVTQSPTHLIKTRGQQVTLRCSPISGHKSVSWYQQVLGQGPQFIFQYYEKEERGRGNFPDRFSARQFPNYSSELNVNALLLGDSALYLCASSLGAETEAFFGQGTRLTVV.

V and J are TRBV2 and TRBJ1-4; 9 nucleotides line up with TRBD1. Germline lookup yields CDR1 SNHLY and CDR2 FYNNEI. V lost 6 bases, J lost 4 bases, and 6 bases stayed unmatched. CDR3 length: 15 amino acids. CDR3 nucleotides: TGTGCCAGCAGCTTACCGGGACAGGGTAATGAAAAACTGTTTTTT. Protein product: CASSLPGQGNEKLFF.

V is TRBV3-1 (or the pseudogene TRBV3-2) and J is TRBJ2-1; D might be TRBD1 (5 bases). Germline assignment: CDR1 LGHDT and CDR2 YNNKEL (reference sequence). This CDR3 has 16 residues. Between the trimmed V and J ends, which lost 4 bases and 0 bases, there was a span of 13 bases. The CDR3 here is CASSPLTGSSYNEQFF. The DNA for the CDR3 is TGTGCCAGCAGCCCTCTAACAGGCAGCTCCTACAATGAGCAGTTCTTC.

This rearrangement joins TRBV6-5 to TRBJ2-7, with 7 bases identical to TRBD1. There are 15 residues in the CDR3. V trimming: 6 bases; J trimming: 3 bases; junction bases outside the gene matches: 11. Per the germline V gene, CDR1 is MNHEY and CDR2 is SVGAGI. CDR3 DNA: TGTGCCAGCAGACAGGGGAGAGATTCAGGCTACGAGCAGTACTTC. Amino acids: CASRQGRDSGYEQYF.

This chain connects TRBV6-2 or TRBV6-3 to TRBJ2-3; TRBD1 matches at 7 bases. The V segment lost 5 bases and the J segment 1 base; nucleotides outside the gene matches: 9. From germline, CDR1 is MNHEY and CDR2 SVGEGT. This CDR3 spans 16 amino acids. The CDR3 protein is CASSDLKGAGTDTQYF. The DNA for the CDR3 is TGTGCCAGCAGTGATCTGAAGGGGGCCGGCACAGATACGCAGTATTTT.

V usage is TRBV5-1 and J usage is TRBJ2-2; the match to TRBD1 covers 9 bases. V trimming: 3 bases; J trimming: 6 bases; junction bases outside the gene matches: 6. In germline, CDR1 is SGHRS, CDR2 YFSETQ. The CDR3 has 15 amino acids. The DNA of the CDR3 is TGCGCCAGCAGCTCGACAGGGGGGCTTTCCGGGGAGCTGTTTTTT. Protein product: CASSSTGGLSGELFF.

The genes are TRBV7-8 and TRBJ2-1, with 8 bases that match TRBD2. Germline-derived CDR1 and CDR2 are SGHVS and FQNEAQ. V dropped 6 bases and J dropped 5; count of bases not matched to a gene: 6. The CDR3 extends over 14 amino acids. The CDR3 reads CASSFSGDDNEQFF. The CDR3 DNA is TGTGCCAGCAGTTTTAGCGGGGATGACAATGAGCAGTTCTTC.

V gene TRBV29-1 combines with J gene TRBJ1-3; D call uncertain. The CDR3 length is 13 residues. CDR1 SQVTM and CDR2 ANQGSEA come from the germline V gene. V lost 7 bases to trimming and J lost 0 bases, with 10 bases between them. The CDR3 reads CSGVLDSGNTIYF. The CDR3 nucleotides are TGCAGCGGTGTTTTGGACTCTGGAAACACCATATATTTT. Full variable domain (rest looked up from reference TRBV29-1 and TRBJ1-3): SAVISQKPSRDICQRGTSLTIQCQVDSQVTMMFWYRQQPGQSLTLIATANQGSEATYESGFVIDKFPISRPNLTFSTLTVSNMSPEDSSIYLCSGVLDSGNTIYFGEGSWLTVV.

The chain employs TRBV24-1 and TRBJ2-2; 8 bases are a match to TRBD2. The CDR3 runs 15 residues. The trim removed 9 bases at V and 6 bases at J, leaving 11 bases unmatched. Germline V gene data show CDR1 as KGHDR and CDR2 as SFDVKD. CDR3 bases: TGTGCCACCCCGTCCCGGGAGGGAAAGGCCGGGGAGCTGTTTTTT. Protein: CATPSREGKAGELFF.

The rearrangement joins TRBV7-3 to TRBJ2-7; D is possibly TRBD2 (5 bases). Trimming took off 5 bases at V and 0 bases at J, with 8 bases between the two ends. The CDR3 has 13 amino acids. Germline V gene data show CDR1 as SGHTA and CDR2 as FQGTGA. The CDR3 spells CASSLASSYEQYF. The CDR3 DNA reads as TGTGCCAGCAGCCTAGCCAGCTCCTACGAGCAGTACTTC. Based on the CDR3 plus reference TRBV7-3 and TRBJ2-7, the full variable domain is GAGVSQTPSNKVTEKGKYVELRCDPISGHTALYWYRQSLGQGPEFLIYFQGTGAADDSGLPNDRFFAVRPEGSVSTLKIQRTERGDSAVYLCASSLASSYEQYFGPGTRLTVT.

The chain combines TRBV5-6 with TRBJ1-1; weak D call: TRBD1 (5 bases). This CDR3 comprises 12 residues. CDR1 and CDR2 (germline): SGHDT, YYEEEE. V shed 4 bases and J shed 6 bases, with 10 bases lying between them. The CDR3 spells CASSQSGPEAFF. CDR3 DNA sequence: TGTGCCAGCAGCCAGTCGGGGCCTGAAGCTTTCTTT.

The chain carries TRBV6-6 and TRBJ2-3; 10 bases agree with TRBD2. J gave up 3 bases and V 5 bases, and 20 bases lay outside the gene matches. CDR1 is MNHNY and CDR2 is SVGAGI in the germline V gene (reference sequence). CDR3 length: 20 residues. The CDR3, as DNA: TGTGCCAGCAGTCAACCCTCACCTATCGGAACTAGCGGGAAAACAGATACGCAGTATTTT. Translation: CASSQPSPIGTSGKTDTQYF.

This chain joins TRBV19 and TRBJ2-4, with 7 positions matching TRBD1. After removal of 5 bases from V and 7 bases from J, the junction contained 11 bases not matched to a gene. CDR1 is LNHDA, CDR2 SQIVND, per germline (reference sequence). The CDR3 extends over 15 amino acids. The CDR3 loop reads CASSHRGVGPNIQYF. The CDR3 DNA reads TGTGCCAGTAGTCACAGGGGTGTTGGCCCGAACATTCAGTACTTC.

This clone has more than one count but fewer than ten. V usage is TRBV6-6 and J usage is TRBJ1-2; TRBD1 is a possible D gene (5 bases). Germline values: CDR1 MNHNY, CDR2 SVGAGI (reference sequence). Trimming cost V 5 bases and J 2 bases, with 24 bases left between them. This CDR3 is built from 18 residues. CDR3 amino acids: CASSRLPGLSKRNYGYTF. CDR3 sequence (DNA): TGTGCCAGCAGTCGGTTACCGGGACTCTCCAAAAGAAACTATGGCTACACCTTC.

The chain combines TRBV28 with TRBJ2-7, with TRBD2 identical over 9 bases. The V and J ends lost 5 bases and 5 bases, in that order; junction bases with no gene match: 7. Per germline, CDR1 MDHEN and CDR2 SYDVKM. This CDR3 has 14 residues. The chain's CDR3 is CASSTNSGRDEQYF. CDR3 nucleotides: TGTGCCAGCAGTACTAATAGCGGGAGAGACGAGCAGTACTTC.

The CDR3 sequence: CASSIKAAPDRAELFF. The CDR3 bases are TGTGCCAGCAGCATAAAAGCAGCCCCAGACCGGGCGGAGCTGTTTTTT. The J gene is TRBJ2-2, the V gene TRBV7-3; D call uncertain. With 5 bases removed from V and 10 bases from J, the gap between germline ends came to 23 bases. The CDR3 consists of 16 residues. CDR1 and CDR2 from the germline V gene are SGHTA and FQGTGA.